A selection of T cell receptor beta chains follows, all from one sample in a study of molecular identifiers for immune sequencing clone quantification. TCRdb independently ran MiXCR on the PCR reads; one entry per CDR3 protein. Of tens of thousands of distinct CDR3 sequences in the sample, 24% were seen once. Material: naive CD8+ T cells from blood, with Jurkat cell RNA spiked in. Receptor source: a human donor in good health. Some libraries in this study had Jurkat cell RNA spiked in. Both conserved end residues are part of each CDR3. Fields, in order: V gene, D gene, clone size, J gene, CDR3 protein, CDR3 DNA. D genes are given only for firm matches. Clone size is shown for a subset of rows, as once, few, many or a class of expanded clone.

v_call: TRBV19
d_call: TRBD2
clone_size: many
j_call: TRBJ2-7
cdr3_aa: CASSPRPGLATYEQYF
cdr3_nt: TGTGCCAGTAGTCCTCGACCGGGACTAGCTACGTACGAGCAGTACTTC

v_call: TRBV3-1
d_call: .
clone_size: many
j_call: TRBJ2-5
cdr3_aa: CASSQDLGGMETQYF
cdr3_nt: TGTGCCAGCAGCCAAGATTTAGGGGGGATGGAGACCCAGTACTTC

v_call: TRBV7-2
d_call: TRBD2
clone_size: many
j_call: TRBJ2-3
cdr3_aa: CASSLLISGGDTDTQYF
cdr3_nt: TGTGCCAGCAGCCTATTGATTAGCGGGGGAGACACAGATACGCAGTATTTT

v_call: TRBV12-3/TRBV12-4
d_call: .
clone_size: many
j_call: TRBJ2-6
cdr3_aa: CASSYQVRGSGANVLTF
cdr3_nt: TGTGCCAGCAGTTACCAGGTTAGGGGGTCTGGGGCCAACGTCCTGACTTTC

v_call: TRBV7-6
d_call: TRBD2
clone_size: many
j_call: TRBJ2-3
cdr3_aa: CASSSTLAGVTDTQYF
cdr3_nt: TGTGCCAGCAGCTCGACACTAGCGGGGGTCACAGATACGCAGTATTTT

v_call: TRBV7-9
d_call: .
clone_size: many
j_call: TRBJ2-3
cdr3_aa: CASSLLLAPGTDTQYF
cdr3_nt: TGTGCCAGCAGCTTACTGCTAGCGCCCGGCACAGATACGCAGTATTTT

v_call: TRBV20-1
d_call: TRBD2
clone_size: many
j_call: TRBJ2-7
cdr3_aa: CSAPGLGVYEQYF
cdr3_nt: TGCAGTGCGCCAGGACTAGGTGTCTACGAGCAGTACTTC

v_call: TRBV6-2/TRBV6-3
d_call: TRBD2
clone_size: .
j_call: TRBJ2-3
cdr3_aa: CASSYWGGGTDTQYF
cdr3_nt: TGTGCCAGCAGTTACTGGGGCGGGGGAACAGATACGCAGTATTTT

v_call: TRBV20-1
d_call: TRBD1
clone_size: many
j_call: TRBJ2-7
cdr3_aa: CSARTPGQWAGEQYF
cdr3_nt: TGCAGTGCTAGAACTCCGGGACAGTGGGCCGGGGAGCAGTACTTC

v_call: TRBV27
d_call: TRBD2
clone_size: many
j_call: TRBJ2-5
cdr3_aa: CASGELGLGEETQYF
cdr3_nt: TGTGCCAGCGGTGAACTGGGACTAGGGGAAGAGACCCAGTACTTC

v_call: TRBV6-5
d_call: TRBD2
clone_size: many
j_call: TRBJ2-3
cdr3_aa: CASTKTAGVFDTQYF
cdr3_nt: TGTGCCAGCACAAAGACCGCGGGAGTCTTTGATACGCAGTATTTT

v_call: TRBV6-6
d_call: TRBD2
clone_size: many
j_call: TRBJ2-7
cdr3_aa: CASSLNHAGVSEQYF
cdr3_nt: TGTGCCAGCAGTTTGAACCATGCGGGGGTCTCCGAGCAGTACTTC

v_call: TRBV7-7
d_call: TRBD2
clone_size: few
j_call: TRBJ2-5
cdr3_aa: CASSLGPSGGAGETQYF
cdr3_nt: TGTGCCAGCAGCTTAGGTCCTAGCGGGGGGGCCGGGGAGACCCAGTACTTC

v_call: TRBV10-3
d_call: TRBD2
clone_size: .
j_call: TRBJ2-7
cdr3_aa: CAISDRAGTSSYEQYF
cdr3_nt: TGTGCCATCAGTGATCGAGCGGGGACGAGCTCCTACGAGCAGTACTTC

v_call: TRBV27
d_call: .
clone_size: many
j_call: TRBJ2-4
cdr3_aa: CASSPNRGTTKNIQYF
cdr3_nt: TGTGCCAGCAGTCCCAATAGGGGCACGACCAAAAACATTCAGTACTTC

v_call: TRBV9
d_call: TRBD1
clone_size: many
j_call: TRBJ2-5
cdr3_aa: CASSTGGTAETQYF
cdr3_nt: TGTGCCAGCTCTACAGGGGGGACAGCAGAGACCCAGTACTTC

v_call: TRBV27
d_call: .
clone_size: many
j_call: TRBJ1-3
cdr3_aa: CASSLSGRGTIYF
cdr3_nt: TGTGCCAGCAGTTTATCTGGGCGCGGAACCATATATTTT

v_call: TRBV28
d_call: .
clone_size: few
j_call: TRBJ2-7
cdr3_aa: CAGSNRDRSSYEQYF
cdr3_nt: TGTGCCGGCAGTAACCGGGACCGGAGCTCCTACGAGCAGTACTTC

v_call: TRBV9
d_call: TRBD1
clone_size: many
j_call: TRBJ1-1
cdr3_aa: CASSARTGDPMNTEAFF
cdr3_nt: TGTGCCAGCAGCGCACGAACAGGGGACCCCATGAACACTGAAGCTTTCTTT

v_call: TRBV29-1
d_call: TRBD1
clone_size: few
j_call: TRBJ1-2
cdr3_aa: CSADLPDRAGYGYTF
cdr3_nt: TGCAGCGCCGACCTTCCCGACAGGGCGGGCTATGGCTACACCTTC

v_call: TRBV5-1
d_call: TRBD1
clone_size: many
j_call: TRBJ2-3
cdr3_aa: CATRTGASDTQYF
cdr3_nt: TGCGCCACCCGGACAGGGGCATCGGATACGCAGTATTTT

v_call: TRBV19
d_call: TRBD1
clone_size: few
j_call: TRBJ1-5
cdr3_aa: CASSPGTGDQPQHF
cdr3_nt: TGTGCCAGTAGCCCCGGGACAGGGGATCAGCCCCAGCATTTT

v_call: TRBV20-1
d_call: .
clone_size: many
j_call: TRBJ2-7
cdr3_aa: CSASGAYLSEPSYEQYF
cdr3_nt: TGCAGTGCTAGTGGGGCCTATTTGAGCGAACCCTCCTACGAGCAGTACTTC

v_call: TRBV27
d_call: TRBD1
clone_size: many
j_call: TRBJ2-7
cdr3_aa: CASSPTLVEGAAYEQYF
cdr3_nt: TGTGCCAGCAGTCCAACCTTGGTCGAGGGGGCCGCCTACGAGCAGTACTTC

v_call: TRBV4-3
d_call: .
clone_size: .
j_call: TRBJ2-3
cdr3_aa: CASSQGSSTDTQYF
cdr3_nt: TGCGCCAGCAGCCAAGGTTCGAGCACAGATACGCAGTATTTT

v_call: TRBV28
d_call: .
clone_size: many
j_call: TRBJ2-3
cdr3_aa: CASSLTAGRTDTQYF
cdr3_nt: TGTGCCAGCAGTTTAACGGCAGGGAGGACAGATACGCAGTATTTT

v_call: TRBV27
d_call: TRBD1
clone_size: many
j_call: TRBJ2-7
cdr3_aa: CASSLGGLGQGANEQYF
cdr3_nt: TGTGCCAGCAGTTTAGGCGGCTTGGGGCAGGGGGCCAACGAGCAGTACTTC

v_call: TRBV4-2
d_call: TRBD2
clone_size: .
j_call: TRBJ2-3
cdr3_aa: CASSQAFGGSTDTQYF
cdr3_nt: TGTGCCAGCAGCCAAGCTTTCGGGGGGAGCACAGATACGCAGTATTTT

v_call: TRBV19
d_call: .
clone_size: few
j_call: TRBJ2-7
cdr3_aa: CASSPWAGSSYEQYF
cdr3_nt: TGTGCCAGTAGCCCCTGGGCAGGAAGCTCCTACGAGCAGTACTTC

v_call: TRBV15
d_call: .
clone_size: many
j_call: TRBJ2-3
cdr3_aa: CATSRGTDTQYF
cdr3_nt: TGTGCCACCAGCAGAGGGACAGATACGCAGTATTTT

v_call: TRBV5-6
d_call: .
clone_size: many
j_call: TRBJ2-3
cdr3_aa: CASSLYEWVTDTQYF
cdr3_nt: TGTGCCAGCAGCCTTTACGAATGGGTCACAGATACGCAGTATTTT

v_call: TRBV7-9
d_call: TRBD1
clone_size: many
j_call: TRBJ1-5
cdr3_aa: CASSSSRITGGAGQPQHF
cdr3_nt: TGTGCCAGCAGCTCGTCAAGGATCACAGGGGGCGCAGGTCAGCCCCAGCATTTT

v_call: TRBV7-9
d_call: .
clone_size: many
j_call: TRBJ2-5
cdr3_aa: CASSSRRQETQYF
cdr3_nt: TGTGCCAGCAGCAGCAGGAGACAAGAGACCCAGTACTTC

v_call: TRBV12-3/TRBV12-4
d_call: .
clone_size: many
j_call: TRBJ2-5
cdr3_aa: CASSPKMLGDRETQYF
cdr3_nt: TGTGCCAGCAGTCCGAAGATGCTGGGAGACCGCGAGACCCAGTACTTC

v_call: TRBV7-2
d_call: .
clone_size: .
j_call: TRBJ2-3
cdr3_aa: CASSLGVVFPDTQYF
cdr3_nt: TGTGCCAGCAGCTTAGGGGTGGTCTTCCCCGATACGCAGTATTTT

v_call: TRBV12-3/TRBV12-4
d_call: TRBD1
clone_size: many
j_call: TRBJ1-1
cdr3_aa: CASSFGQGASDTEAFF
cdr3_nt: TGTGCCAGCAGTTTTGGACAGGGGGCATCGGACACTGAAGCTTTCTTT

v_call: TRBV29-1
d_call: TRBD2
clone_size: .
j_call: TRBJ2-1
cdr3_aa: CSAELAGGEQFF
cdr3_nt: TGCAGCGCTGAACTAGCGGGAGGTGAGCAGTTCTTC

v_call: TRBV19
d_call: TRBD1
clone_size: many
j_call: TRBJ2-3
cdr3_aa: CASSIDGTGGIRSTDTQYF
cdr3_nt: TGTGCCAGTAGTATAGATGGGACAGGGGGCATCCGGAGCACAGATACGCAGTATTTT

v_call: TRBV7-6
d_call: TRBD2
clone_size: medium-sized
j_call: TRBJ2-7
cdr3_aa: CASSLVSASGNEQYF
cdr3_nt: TGTGCCAGCAGCTTAGTTTCGGCTAGCGGGAACGAGCAGTACTTC

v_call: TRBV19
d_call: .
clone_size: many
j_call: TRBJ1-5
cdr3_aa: CASSPSGSGGQPQHF
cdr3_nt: TGTGCCAGTAGTCCCTCAGGGTCTGGAGGGCAGCCCCAGCATTTT

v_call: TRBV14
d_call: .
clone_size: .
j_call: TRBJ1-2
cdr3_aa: CAISQDAGPYGYTF
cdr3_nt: TGTGCAATCAGCCAAGATGCAGGCCCCTATGGCTACACCTTC

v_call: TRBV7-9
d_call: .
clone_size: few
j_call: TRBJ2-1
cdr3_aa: CASSWVSEQFF
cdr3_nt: TGTGCCAGCAGCTGGGTTAGCGAGCAGTTCTTC

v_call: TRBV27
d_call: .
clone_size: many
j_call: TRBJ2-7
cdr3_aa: CASSPRPAYEQYF
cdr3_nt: TGTGCCAGCAGTCCTAGACCAGCCTACGAGCAGTACTTC

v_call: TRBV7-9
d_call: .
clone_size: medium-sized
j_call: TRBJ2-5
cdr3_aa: CASRPKEPGQQETQYF
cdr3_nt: TGTGCCAGCAGGCCAAAGGAGCCGGGACAACAAGAGACCCAGTACTTC

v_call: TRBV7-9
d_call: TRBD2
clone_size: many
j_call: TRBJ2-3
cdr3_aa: CASSGSGTSGYSTDTQYF
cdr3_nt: TGTGCCAGCAGCGGCTCGGGGACTAGCGGTTATAGCACAGATACGCAGTATTTT

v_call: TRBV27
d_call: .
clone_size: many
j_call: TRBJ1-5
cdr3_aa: CASSQQGFGNQPQHF
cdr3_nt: TGTGCCAGCAGTCAACAGGGATTTGGCAATCAGCCCCAGCATTTT